This T cell receptor beta chain came from a study of T cells in Graves' hyperthyroidism and ophthalmopathy. This clonotype has a count of ten or more. Its antigen remains unknown. Overall study results and limits: Blood also contained most expanded thyroid clonotypes above 0.001.

TCR beta CDR3 region amplification was performed from RNA transcripts. The TCR CDR3 was amplified in a first-round RT-PCR using the HTBI primer set. Using its own MiXCR run on the multiplex PCR reads, TCRdb lists one record per CDR3 protein. Of 500,000 or so distinct CDR3 sequences in the sample, about 16% are singletons; the top ten hold over 25%. V lost 6 bases, J lost 8 bases, and 17 bases lay in between. The CDR3 contains 14 residues. Germline CDR1 is MDHEN and CDR2 is SYDVKM. Criteria for exclusion of patients were uncontrolled infection, other autoimmune disease, pregnancy or lactation. This TCR was recovered from a woman aged 25-40 years with Graves' ophthalmopathy. The sequenced material came from blood. The genes are TRBV28 and TRBJ2-1; tentatively, D is TRBD1 or TRBD2 (5 bases each). The DNA of the CDR3 is TGTGCCAGCAGCGGGGCGTCAAGGCGCGATGAGCAGTTCTTC. Translated, it gives CASSGASRRDEQFF.